The rows below give T cell receptor beta chains drawn from one sample of a study of blood T cells in healthy people across ages. Via MiXCR, TCRdb re-called the 5' RACE reads, giving one row per CDR3 protein. The data show around 320,000 distinct CDR3 sequences, roughly 27% seen once. Specimen: blood. Receptors originate from a woman in her seventies in good health. The CDR3 runs from the conserved cysteine through the conserved F or W. Fields, in order: J gene, V gene, D gene, clone size, CDR3 DNA, CDR3 protein. A D gene is named only where the DNA matches it firmly. The size field is filled for only some rows; it gives once, few, many or a size class.

TRBJ2-4,TRBV6-2/TRBV6-3,NA,NA,TGTGCCAGCAGTTATCTAGCTTCCAAAAACATTCAGTACTTC,CASSYLASKNIQYF
TRBJ1-1,TRBV15,TRBD1,few,TGTGCCACCAGCAACAGGGGGGGGACTGAAGCTTTCTTT,CATSNRGGTEAFF
TRBJ2-2,TRBV7-8,NA,NA,TGTGCCAGCAGCTTTAGTCCCTCAATCGCGACTGGGGAGCTGTTTTTT,CASSFSPSIATGELFF
TRBJ2-3,TRBV7-2,TRBD2,NA,TGTGCCAGCAGAGGCCTAGCGGGACGGGGAGGAGATACGCAGTATTTT,CASRGLAGRGGDTQYF
TRBJ2-3,TRBV5-1,TRBD2,NA,TGCGCCAGCAGCTTGCCCCAGCTAGCGGGAAACACAGATACGCAGTATTTT,CASSLPQLAGNTDTQYF
TRBJ2-7,TRBV6-5,TRBD1,few,TGTGCCAGCAGCTCACAGGGGTCATACGAGCAGTACTTC,CASSSQGSYEQYF
TRBJ1-4,TRBV7-2,NA,NA,TGTGCCAGCAGCTACAAGTCCCAGAATGAAAAACTGTTTTTT,CASSYKSQNEKLFF
TRBJ2-3,TRBV5-8,NA,few,TGTGCTCAGCGGAGGGGAGATACGCAGTATTTT,CAQRRGDTQYF
TRBJ1-1,TRBV9,NA,few,TGTGCCAGCAGCGTAGTAAAAGGCACTGAAGCTTTCTTT,CASSVVKGTEAFF
TRBJ2-4,TRBV5-1,NA,few,TGCGCCAGCAGCTTTGGAGACACCAAGAAAAACATTCAGTACTTC,CASSFGDTKKNIQYF
TRBJ2-5,TRBV2,NA,NA,TGTGCCAGCAGGCGCAGTATGGAGACCCAGTACTTC,CASRRSMETQYF
TRBJ2-2,TRBV6-2/TRBV6-3,TRBD2,NA,TGTGCCAGCAGTTATATGACGGGGGGATACACCGGGGAGCTGTTTTTT,CASSYMTGGYTGELFF
TRBJ2-1,TRBV9,NA,NA,TGTGCCAGCAGCCCCCAATGGGGGACGAGCTCCTACAGTGAGCAGTTCTTC,CASSPQWGTSSYSEQFF
TRBJ1-6,TRBV6-6,NA,many,TGTGCCAGCAGTTGGCAGAAGAGCTCCTATAATTCACCCCTCCACTTT,CASSWQKSSYNSPLHF
TRBJ2-5,TRBV2,TRBD2,NA,TGTGCCAGCAAGGCCGAGGGGACTAGCATGCCGGAGACCCAGTACTTC,CASKAEGTSMPETQYF
TRBJ2-7,TRBV6-5,NA,NA,TGTGCCAGCAGTCGAACCCTAGGGTCGGGGAGCGAGCAGTACTTC,CASSRTLGSGSEQYF
TRBJ2-5,TRBV20-1,TRBD2,NA,TGCAGTGCCTTCCGGCCAGCTAGCGGGAGGCAAGAGACCCAGTACTTC,CSAFRPASGRQETQYF
TRBJ2-1,TRBV6-5,NA,few,TGTGCCAGCAGTTCACGAGGGCGGGAGAGGGGGAATGAGCAGTTCTTC,CASSSRGRERGNEQFF
TRBJ1-1,TRBV25-1,NA,NA,TGTGCCAGCCGTGCTGGGAACACTGAAGCTTTCTTT,CASRAGNTEAFF
TRBJ2-5,TRBV24-1,NA,NA,TGTGCCACCAGTTCCGGGGGACAGCAAGAGACCCAGTACTTC,CATSSGGQQETQYF
TRBJ1-4,TRBV5-1,NA,many,TGCGCCAGCTCCTCCGGGGGGACTAATGAAAAACTGTTTTTT,CASSSGGTNEKLFF
TRBJ2-7,TRBV12-3/TRBV12-4,NA,few,TGTGCCAGCAGTTTAGAGGGACCGAGATACGAGCAGTACTTC,CASSLEGPRYEQYF
TRBJ2-6,TRBV20-1,NA,many,TGCAGTGCTGAATCAAGAAGGGGCTCTGGGGCCAACGTCCTGACTTTC,CSAESRRGSGANVLTF
TRBJ1-5,TRBV7-2,NA,few,TGTGCCAGCAGTAAAGCCACCGGGACGAAACGGCCCCAGCATTTT,CASSKATGTKRPQHF
TRBJ1-2,TRBV20-1,TRBD1,few,TGCAGTGCTGATGACGGGGACAGGGGGTTTTTATCGGGTGGTGGCTACACCTTC,CSADDGDRGFLSGGGYTF
TRBJ2-1,TRBV9,TRBD1,few,TGTGCCAGCAGCGTAGGACAGGGAAGCTCCTACAATGAGCAGTTCTTC,CASSVGQGSSYNEQFF
TRBJ2-7,TRBV7-8,NA,many,TGTGCCAGCAGCCAAGGGGCTTACGAGCAGTACTTC,CASSQGAYEQYF
TRBJ1-3,TRBV29-1,NA,few,TGCAGCGCCCCGTCCCTGGGGGGAAACACCATATATTTT,CSAPSLGGNTIYF
TRBJ1-5,TRBV4-1,NA,NA,TGCGCCAGCAGTCTATCGTGGGGAGACAATCAGCCCCAGCATTTT,CASSLSWGDNQPQHF
TRBJ2-5,TRBV2,TRBD1,few,TGTGCCAGCAGTGAACGCAGGTCGACAGGGGGAGAGACCCAGTACTTC,CASSERRSTGGETQYF
TRBJ1-2,TRBV28,NA,NA,TGTGCCAGCAGTCTGGGGGGCGGTGGAGGGGGTGGCTACACCTTC,CASSLGGGGGGGYTF
TRBJ2-5,TRBV14,NA,NA,TGTGCCAGCAGCCAGGGGGGATTGTACCAAGAGACCCAGTACTTC,CASSQGGLYQETQYF
TRBJ2-1,TRBV19,NA,NA,TGTGCCAGTATGGATGGGGGCGTTCACAATGAGCAGTTCTTC,CASMDGGVHNEQFF
TRBJ1-2,TRBV5-1,NA,NA,TGCGCCAGCAGCCCCGACACAGCGGTGAACTATGGCTACACCTTC,CASSPDTAVNYGYTF
TRBJ2-5,TRBV18,NA,few,TGTGCCAGCTCACCACCTAATAACCTATTAGCGGAAGAGACCCAGTACTTC,CASSPPNNLLAEETQYF
TRBJ1-1,TRBV29-1,TRBD1,NA,TGCAGCGTGAGGGTGCCAGGGGGCACTGAAGCTTTCTTT,CSVRVPGGTEAFF
TRBJ2-1,TRBV24-1,TRBD1,once,TGTGCCACCAGTGATTCTGCAGGGGGCTCCTACAATGAGCAGTTCTTC,CATSDSAGGSYNEQFF
TRBJ1-1,TRBV7-2,NA,NA,TGTGCCAGCAGCTTGCAGGCCGTGAACACTGAAGCTTTCTTT,CASSLQAVNTEAFF
TRBJ2-3,TRBV24-1,NA,few,TGTGCCACCAGTGAGTCGGGACCCGCCAACCCTGGGTCACCAGATACGCAGTATTTT,CATSESGPANPGSPDTQYF
TRBJ1-5,TRBV2,TRBD1,NA,TGTGCCAGCAGTGGATTCCCGGGACAGGGGATCGGCCAGCCCCAGCATTTT,CASSGFPGQGIGQPQHF
TRBJ2-5,TRBV28,NA,NA,TGTGCCAGCAGTTTATTTCTGGTCTCGGGACGGGTCGAAGAGACCCAGTACTTC,CASSLFLVSGRVEETQYF
TRBJ2-7,TRBV29-1,NA,NA,TGCAGCGTTGAAACAGCGACTTCCCTATCCTACGAGCAGTACTTC,CSVETATSLSYEQYF
TRBJ2-5,TRBV20-1,TRBD2,NA,TGCAGTGCTAGAGACCAGCGGGAGGGCCGAGAGACCCAGTACTTC,CSARDQREGRETQYF
TRBJ1-6,TRBV12-3/TRBV12-4,NA,few,TGTGCCAGCAGTTTCTCGGATAATTCACCCCTCCACTTT,CASSFSDNSPLHF